One and the same sample provided the 10 T cell receptor beta chains below, sequenced in a study of blood T cells in healthy people across ages. Primers used in a second PCR of about 7 to 11 cycles were a sample-barcoded 5' primer and a J-beta primer mix. TCRdb fed the 5' RACE reads into MiXCR, producing one record per CDR3 protein. The top ten clones hold around 18% of a sample with about 780,000 distinct CDR3 sequences, 46% of them seen once. Sequenced material: blood. These receptors all stem from an elderly man in good health.

The chain employs TRBV20-1 and TRBJ2-5, with D possibly TRBD1 on 6 matching bases. V was clipped by 5 bases and J by 1 base, with 14 bases between them. This CDR3 spans 14 amino acids. Germline assignment: CDR1 DFQATT and CDR2 SNEGSKA (reference sequence). The CDR3 DNA follows: TGCAGTGCTGTTCGACAGGTTATCCAAGAGACCCAGTACTTC. It specifies CSAVRQVIQETQYF.

This clonotype was seen only a few times. The chain joins TRBV4-3 to TRBJ1-2; TRBD1 might be the D (6 bases). Germline V CDR1 and CDR2: LGHNA, YSLEER. The CDR3 is 14 residues long. V was clipped by 0 bases and J by 6 bases, with 11 bases between them. In DNA form, the CDR3 reads TGCGCCAGCAGCCAAGAAAGGGGGATCCATGGCTACACCTTC. This translates into CASSQERGIHGYTF.

Of note for this clonotype: A read error may be the cause here, since a much bigger clone is one base away. The chain combines TRBV16 with TRBJ2-1; D possibly corresponds to TRBD2 (6 bases). From germline, CDR1 is KGHSY and CDR2 FQNENV. There are 17 residues in the CDR3. In nucleotides, the CDR3 is TGTGCCAGCAGCCAATCTGTCGGCGGGGCGTCACACAATGTGCAGTTCTTC. Translating gives CASSQSVGGASHNVQFF.

This clonotype came up many times. J is TRBJ2-3 and V is TRBV28; 11 bases are shared with TRBD2. Germline CDR1 and CDR2: MDHEN and SYDVKM. The CDR3 is made up of 18 amino acids. The junction had 10 bases not matched to a gene; V was cut back by 5 bases and J by 0 bases. The CDR3 DNA reads as TGTGCCAGCAGTAGGACTAGCGGGTTTCGACGAAGCACAGATACGCAGTATTTT. It is translated as CASSRTSGFRRSTDTQYF.

Points on this clonotype: Compared with germline, one end of the junction differs, possibly owing to a read error. This chain connects TRBV4-3 to TRBJ2-1; possibly TRBD2 for D (5 bases). This CDR3 has 14 amino acids. Looked up from germline, CDR1 is LGHNA and CDR2 is YSLEER. CDR3 amino acids: CASGQEREYYEQFF. CDR3 nucleotide sequence: TGCGCCAGCGGCCAAGAAAGGGAGTACTACGAGCAGTTCTTC.

This clonotype was detected a few times. The chain links TRBV11-2 to TRBJ1-5; D is possibly TRBD1 (5 bases). Germline CDR1 reads SGHAT; CDR2 reads FQNNGV. The CDR3 runs 14 residues. The V and J ends lost 4 bases and 1 base respectively, with 8 bases between them. The CDR3 DNA reads as TGTGCCAGCAGCTGGGGGGTAAGCAATCAGCCCCAGCATTTT. Protein sequence: CASSWGVSNQPQHF.

This chain connects TRBV20-1 to TRBJ2-5, with 11 bases aligning to TRBD2. The end of the DNA is better explained by TRBJ2-7, so the J call may be wrong. The germline gives CDR1 DFQATT, CDR2 SNEGSKA (reference sequence). CDR3 length: 15 amino acids. CDR3 DNA sequence: TGCAGTGCTAGCGCGCTAGCGGGGGGCCTCTACGAGCAGTACTTC. Amino acids: CSASALAGGLYEQYF.

This clonotype was recorded at least ten times. This chain joins TRBV27 and TRBJ2-5, with unresolved D. The germline V gene has CDR1 MNHEY and CDR2 SMNVEV (reference sequence). Trimming cost V 0 bases and J 6 bases, with 14 bases left between them. The CDR3 covers 15 residues. The CDR3 is CASSLSAFYGQTQYF. CDR3 nucleotide sequence: TGTGCCAGCAGTTTATCGGCATTTTATGGTCAGACCCAGTACTTC.

About this clonotype: An end of the junction does not agree with germline; a read error may underlie this. The V call is TRBV28, the J call TRBJ2-3, with 10 bases lining up with TRBD2. CDR3 length: 15 amino acids. Germline CDR1 and CDR2: MDHEN and SYDVKM. Here the CDR3 DNA reads TGTGCCTGCAGTTCAACTAGCGGGATTAAAGATACGCAGTATTTT. Translating gives CACSSTSGIKDTQYF.

The rearrangement joins TRBV4-3 to TRBJ2-1, with 8 bases matching TRBD1. With 3 bases clipped from V and 12 bases from J, the junction kept 10 bases outside the gene matches. This CDR3 is 14 amino acids long. Germline CDR1 reads LGHNA; CDR2 reads YSLEER. The CDR3 nucleotides read TGCGCCAGCAGCCACGGACAGGGTCCCTACGGGCAGTTCTTC. It yields the protein CASSHGQGPYGQFF.